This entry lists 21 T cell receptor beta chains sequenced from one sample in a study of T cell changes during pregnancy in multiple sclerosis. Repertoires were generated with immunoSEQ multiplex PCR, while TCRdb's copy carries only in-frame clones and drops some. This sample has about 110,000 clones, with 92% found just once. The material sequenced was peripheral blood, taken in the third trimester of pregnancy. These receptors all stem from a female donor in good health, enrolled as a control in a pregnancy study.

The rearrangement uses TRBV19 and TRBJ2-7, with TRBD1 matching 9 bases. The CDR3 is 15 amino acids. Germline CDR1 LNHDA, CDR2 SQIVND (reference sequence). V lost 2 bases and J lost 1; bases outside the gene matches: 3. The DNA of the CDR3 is TGTGCCAGTAGTATACCGGGGACAGGGTCCTACGAGCAGTACTTC. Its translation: CASSIPGTGSYEQYF.

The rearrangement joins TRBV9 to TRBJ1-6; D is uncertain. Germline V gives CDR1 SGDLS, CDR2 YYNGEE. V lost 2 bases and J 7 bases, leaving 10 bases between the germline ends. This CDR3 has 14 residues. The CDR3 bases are TGTGCCAGCAGCGTTGAAGGGAGCAATTCACCCCTCCACTTT. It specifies CASSVEGSNSPLHF.

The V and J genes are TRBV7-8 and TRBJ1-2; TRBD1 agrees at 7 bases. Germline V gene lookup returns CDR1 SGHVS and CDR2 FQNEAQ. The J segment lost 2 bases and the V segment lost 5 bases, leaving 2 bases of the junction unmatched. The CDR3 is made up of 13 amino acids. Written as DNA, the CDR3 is TGTGCCAGCAGCAGGGACAGAAACTATGGCTACACCTTC. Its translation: CASSRDRNYGYTF.

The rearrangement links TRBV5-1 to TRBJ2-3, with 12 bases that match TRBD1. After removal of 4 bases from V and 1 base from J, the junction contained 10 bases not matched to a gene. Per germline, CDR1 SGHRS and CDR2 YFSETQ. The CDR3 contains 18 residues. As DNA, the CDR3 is TGCGCCAGCAGCCCGCCCGGGACAGGGGGCAGTCGCACAGATACGCAGTATTTT. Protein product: CASSPPGTGGSRTDTQYF. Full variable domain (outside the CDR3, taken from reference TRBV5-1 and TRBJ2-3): KAGVTQTPRYLIKTRGQQVTLSCSPISGHRSVSWYQQTPGQGLQFLFEYFSETQRNKGNFPGRFSGRQFSNSRSEMNVSTLELGDSALYLCASSPPGTGGSRTDTQYFGPGTRLTVL.

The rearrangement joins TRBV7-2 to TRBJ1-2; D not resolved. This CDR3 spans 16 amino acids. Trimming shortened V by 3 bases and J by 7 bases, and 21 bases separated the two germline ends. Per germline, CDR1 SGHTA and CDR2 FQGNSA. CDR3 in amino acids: CASSFSLDSIHSGYTF. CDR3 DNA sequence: TGTGCCAGCAGCTTCTCACTCGATAGTATTCATTCTGGCTACACCTTC.

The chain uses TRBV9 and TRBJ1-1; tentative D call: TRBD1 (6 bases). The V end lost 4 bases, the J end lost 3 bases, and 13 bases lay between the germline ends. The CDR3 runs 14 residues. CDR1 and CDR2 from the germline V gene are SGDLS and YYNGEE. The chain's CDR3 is CASSITQGDTEAFF. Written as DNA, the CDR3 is TGTGCCAGCAGCATCACACAGGGAGACACTGAAGCTTTCTTT.

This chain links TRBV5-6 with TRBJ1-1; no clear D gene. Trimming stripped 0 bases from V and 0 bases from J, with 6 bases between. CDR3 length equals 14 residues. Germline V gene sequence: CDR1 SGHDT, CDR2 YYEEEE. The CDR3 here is CASSLGAVNTEAFF. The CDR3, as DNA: TGTGCCAGCAGCTTGGGAGCGGTGAACACTGAAGCTTTCTTT. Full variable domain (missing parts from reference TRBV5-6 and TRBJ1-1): DAGVTQSPTHLIKTRGQQVTLRCSPKSGHDTVSWYQQALGQGPQFIFQYYEEEERQRGNFPDRFSGHQFPNYSSELNVNALLLGDSALYLCASSLGAVNTEAFFGQGTRLTVV.

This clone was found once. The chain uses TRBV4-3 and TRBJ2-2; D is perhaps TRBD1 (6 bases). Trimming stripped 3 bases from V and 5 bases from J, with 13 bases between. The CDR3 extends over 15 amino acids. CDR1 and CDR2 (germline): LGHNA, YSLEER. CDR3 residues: CASSHNRVGTGELFF. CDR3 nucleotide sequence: TGCGCCAGCAGCCATAACAGGGTTGGTACCGGGGAGCTGTTTTTT.

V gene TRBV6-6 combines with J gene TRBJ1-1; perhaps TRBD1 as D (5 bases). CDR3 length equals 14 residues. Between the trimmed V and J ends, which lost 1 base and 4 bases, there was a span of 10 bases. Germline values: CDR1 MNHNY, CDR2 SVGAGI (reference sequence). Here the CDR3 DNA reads TGTGCCAGCAGTTACTTTGGGGGGGGCACTGAAGCTTTCTTT. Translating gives CASSYFGGGTEAFF.

The CDR3 sequence is CASSLGVSTDTQYF. DNA for the CDR3: TGTGCCAGCAGCTTAGGAGTCTCCACAGATACGCAGTATTTT. The rearrangement joins TRBV7-2 to TRBJ2-3, with no clear D. Germline V gene sequence: CDR1 SGHTA, CDR2 FQGNSA. V was trimmed by 1 base and J by 2 bases, leaving 7 bases between them. The CDR3 runs 14 residues.

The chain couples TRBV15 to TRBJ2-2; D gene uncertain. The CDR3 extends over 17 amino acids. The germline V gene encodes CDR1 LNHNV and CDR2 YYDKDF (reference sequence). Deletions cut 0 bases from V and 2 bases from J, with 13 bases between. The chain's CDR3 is CATSRDRPGTNTGELFF. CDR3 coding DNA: TGTGCCACCAGCAGAGATCGGCCAGGAACCAACACCGGGGAGCTGTTTTTT. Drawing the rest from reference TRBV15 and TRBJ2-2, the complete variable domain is DAMVIQNPRYQVTQFGKPVTLSCSQTLNHNVMYWYQQKSSQAPKLLFHYYDKDFNNEADTPDNFQSRRPNTSFCFLDIRSPGLGDTAMYLCATSRDRPGTNTGELFFGEGSRLTVL.

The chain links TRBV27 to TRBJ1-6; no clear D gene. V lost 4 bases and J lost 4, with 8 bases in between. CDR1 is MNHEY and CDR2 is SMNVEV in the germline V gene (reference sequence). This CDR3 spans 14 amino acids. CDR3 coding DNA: TGTGCCAGCAGTTACGGGAAATATAATTCACCCCTCCACTTT. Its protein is CASSYGKYNSPLHF.

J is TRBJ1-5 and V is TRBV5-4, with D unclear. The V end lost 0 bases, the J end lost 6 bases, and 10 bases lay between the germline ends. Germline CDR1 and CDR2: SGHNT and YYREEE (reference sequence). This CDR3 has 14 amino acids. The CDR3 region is CASSLGGASQPQHF. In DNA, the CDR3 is TGTGCCAGCAGCTTGGGGGGAGCCAGTCAGCCCCAGCATTTT.

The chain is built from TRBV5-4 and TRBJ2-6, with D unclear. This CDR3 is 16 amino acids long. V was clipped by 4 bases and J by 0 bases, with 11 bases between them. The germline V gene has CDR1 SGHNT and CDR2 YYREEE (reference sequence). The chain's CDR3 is CASSQDTNSGANVLTF. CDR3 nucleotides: TGTGCCAGCAGCCAGGATACGAACTCTGGGGCCAACGTCCTGACTTTC.

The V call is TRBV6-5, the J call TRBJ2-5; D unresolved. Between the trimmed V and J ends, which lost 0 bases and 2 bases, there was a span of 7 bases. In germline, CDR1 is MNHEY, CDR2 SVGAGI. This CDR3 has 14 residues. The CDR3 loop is CASSYSFSQETQYF. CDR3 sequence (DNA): TGTGCCAGCAGTTACTCCTTCAGTCAAGAGACCCAGTACTTC.

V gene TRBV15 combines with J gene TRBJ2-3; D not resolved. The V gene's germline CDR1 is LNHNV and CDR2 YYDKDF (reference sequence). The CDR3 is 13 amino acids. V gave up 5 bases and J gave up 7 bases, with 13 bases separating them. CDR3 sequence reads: CATSGGRVYTQYF. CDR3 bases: TGTGCCACCAGCGGCGGTAGAGTATATACGCAGTATTTT.

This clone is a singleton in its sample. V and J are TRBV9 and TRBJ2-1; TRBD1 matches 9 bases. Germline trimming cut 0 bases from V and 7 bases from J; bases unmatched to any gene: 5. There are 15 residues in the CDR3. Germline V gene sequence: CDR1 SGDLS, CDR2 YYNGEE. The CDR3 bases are TGTGCCAGCAGCGTAGAAGGACAGGGGTGGAATGAGCAGTTCTTC. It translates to CASSVEGQGWNEQFF.

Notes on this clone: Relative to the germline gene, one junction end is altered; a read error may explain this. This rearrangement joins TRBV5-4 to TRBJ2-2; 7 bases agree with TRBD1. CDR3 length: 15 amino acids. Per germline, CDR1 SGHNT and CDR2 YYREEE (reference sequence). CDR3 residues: CASRLDRTNTGELFF. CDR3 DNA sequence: TGTGCCAGCAGATTGGACAGGACGAACACCGGGGAGCTGTTTTTT.

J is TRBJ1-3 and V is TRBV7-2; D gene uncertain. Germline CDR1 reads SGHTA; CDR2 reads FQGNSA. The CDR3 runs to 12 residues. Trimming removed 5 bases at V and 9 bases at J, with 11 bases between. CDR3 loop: CASSHVQATIYF. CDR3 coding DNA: TGTGCCAGCAGCCACGTCCAGGCCACCATATATTTT.

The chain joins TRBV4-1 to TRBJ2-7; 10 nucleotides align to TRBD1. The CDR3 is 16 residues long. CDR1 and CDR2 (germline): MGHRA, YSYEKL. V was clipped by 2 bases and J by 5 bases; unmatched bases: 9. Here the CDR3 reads CASSQRAGTGVDEQYF. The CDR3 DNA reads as TGCGCCAGCAGCCAAAGAGCCGGGACAGGGGTCGACGAGCAGTACTTC.

CDR3 nucleotide sequence: TGTGCCACCAGCAGAGAACAACAGGGGAGCTATGGCTACACCTTC. It yields the protein CATSREQQGSYGYTF. V and J are TRBV15 and TRBJ1-2; the match to TRBD1 covers 7 bases. V trimming: 0 bases; J trimming: 4 bases; junction bases outside the gene matches: 5. Germline loops: CDR1 LNHNV, CDR2 YYDKDF (reference sequence). The CDR3 spans 15 residues.